This T cell receptor beta chain was retrieved from a study of blood T cell repertoires in COVID-19. V was pared by 3 bases and J by 0 bases, with 16 bases between. This CDR3 has 17 amino acids. CDR1 SGHRS and CDR2 YFSETQ come from the germline V gene. In the authors' workflow: Quantification of nucleated cells was approximated via reference gene primer amplification. TCRdb keeps only in-frame clones here, not all; method: immunoSEQ multiplex PCR. V, J and clone size reflect that table, while D and trimming were determined from the DNA. The table shows about 52,000 clones, with over 75% occurring only once.

The chain combines TRBV5-1 with TRBJ2-1, with D uncertain. This sequence was found in a human donor with active COVID-19. The donor label of this sample is uncertain. Sequencing was done on a sample of peripheral blood. CDR3 amino acids: CASSSRLLRSSYNEQFF. For the CDR3, the DNA is TGCGCCAGCAGCTCCCGCCTGTTGAGGAGCTCCTACAATGAGCAGTTCTTC.